The rows below give T cell receptor beta chains drawn from one sample of a study of early stage breast cancer tumors. Some clones are missing from TCRdb's copy, which holds only in-frame ones; the method was immunoSEQ multiplex PCR. The table has 25,000 to 30,000 clones, approximately 84% seen once. The specimen was blood. The origin of the receptors is a person aged 45-60 years with breast cancer. The CDR3 runs from the conserved cysteine through the conserved F or W. A D gene is named only where the DNA matches it firmly. Part of the rows lack a size; the others show once, few, many or a class for expanded clones.

clone size	D gene	J gene	V gene	CDR3 protein	CDR3 DNA
.	.	TRBJ2-7	TRBV7-6	CASSLVGAAAVPTYEQYF	TGTGCCAGCAGCTTAGTCGGCGCGGCAGCAGTACCTACCTACGAGCAGTACTTC
.	.	TRBJ2-5	TRBV23-1	CALLPGGGETQYF	TGCGCCTTACTCCCAGGGGGAGGTGAGACCCAGTACTTC
.	.	TRBJ1-5	TRBV28	CASSLGDYSNQPQHF	TGTGCCAGCAGTTTGGGGGATTATAGCAATCAGCCCCAGCATTTT
.	TRBD2	TRBJ2-7	TRBV5-1	CASSSASGRLVGEQYF	TGCGCCAGCAGCTCGGCTAGCGGGCGTTTAGTGGGAGAGCAGTACTTC
.	.	TRBJ1-4	TRBV5-8	CASSLVGDRTVANEKLFF	TGTGCCAGCAGCTTGGTTGGAGATAGGACGGTGGCTAATGAAAAACTGTTTTTT
.	.	TRBJ1-4	TRBV5-1	CASSLEGFGEKLFF	TGCGCCAGCAGCTTGGAAGGGTTTGGGGAAAAACTGTTTTTT
.	.	TRBJ1-5	TRBV27	CASSHNNNQPQHF	TGTGCCAGCAGCCATAACAATAATCAGCCCCAGCATTTT
.	TRBD2	TRBJ2-2	TRBV7-2	CASSPRASGSPGELFF	TGTGCCAGCAGCCCCAGGGCTAGCGGGAGCCCCGGGGAGCTGTTTTTT
.	.	TRBJ2-3	TRBV5-1	CASKVTSGGTDTQYF	TGCGCCAGCAAGGTAACATCGGGGGGCACAGATACGCAGTATTTT
.	.	TRBJ1-1	TRBV21-1	CASSKGGGARGTEAFF	TGTGCCAGCAGCAAAGGAGGAGGGGCGCGGGGAACTGAAGCTTTCTTT
.	TRBD2	TRBJ2-1	TRBV5-4	CATTTGTSGPYNEQFF	TGTGCCACAACGACCGGGACTAGCGGGCCCTACAATGAGCAGTTCTTC
.	TRBD1	TRBJ2-1	TRBV28	CASSWTGGRYNEQFF	TGTGCCAGCAGTTGGACAGGGGGCAGGTACAATGAGCAGTTCTTC
.	TRBD2	TRBJ2-5	TRBV5-1	CASSFLAGKSETQYF	TGCGCCAGCAGCTTTCTAGCGGGAAAGTCAGAGACCCAGTACTTC
.	.	TRBJ1-1	TRBV6-5	CASSDSRVGTEAFF	TGTGCCAGCAGTGACTCTCGGGTTGGCACTGAAGCTTTCTTT
.	TRBD2	TRBJ2-7	TRBV4-2	CASSQALGGQGTSGRAHEQYF	TGTGCCAGCAGCCAAGCTCTAGGCGGACAGGGGACTAGCGGGAGGGCACACGAGCAGTACTTC
few	TRBD2	TRBJ2-1	TRBV7-2	CASSLASGGAEFF	TGTGCCAGCAGCTTAGCTAGCGGGGGGGCCGAGTTCTTC
.	TRBD2	TRBJ2-3	TRBV27	CASSRTRLAGVPDTQYF	TGTGCCAGCAGTCGGACCCGACTAGCGGGAGTACCAGATACGCAGTATTTT
.	.	TRBJ1-3	TRBV5-4	CASSYPFGNTIYF	TGTGCCAGCAGCTATCCCTTTGGAAACACCATATATTTT
few	.	TRBJ1-1	TRBV5-1	CASSLAGSTEAFF	TGCGCCAGCAGCTTGGCGGGCAGCACTGAAGCTTTCTTT
.	.	TRBJ1-5	TRBV27	CASKQQGGGNQPQHF	TGTGCCAGCAAACAACAGGGTGGGGGCAATCAGCCCCAGCATTTT
.	.	TRBJ1-5	TRBV7-9	CASSYNRDGYSNQPQHF	TGTGCCAGCAGCTATAACCGGGACGGCTATAGCAATCAGCCCCAGCATTTT
.	TRBD2	TRBJ2-3	TRBV5-6	CASSLFVSGTSTDTQYF	TGTGCCAGCAGCTTGTTCGTTAGCGGGACCAGCACAGATACGCAGTATTTT
once	TRBD1	TRBJ1-1	TRBV19	CASSIARQGSAMKAEAFF	TGTGCCAGTAGTATAGCCCGACAGGGGTCGGCCATGAAGGCTGAAGCTTTCTTT
.	TRBD1	TRBJ1-4	TRBV2	CASRIPGQINEKLFF	TGTGCCAGCAGGATACCGGGACAGATTAATGAAAAACTGTTTTTT